This T cell receptor beta chain was profiled in a study of blood T cell repertoires in COVID-19. Germline-derived CDR1 and CDR2 are MGHDK and SYGVNS. The CDR3 is 15 amino acids. The V and J ends lost 4 bases and 3 bases, in that order; junction bases with no gene match: 5. The assay was immunoSEQ multiplex PCR, and TCRdb's table has in-frame clones only and misses some. The sample has about 140,000 clones, 88% seen once. The source material was peripheral blood. The source of this sequence is a human donor in a cohort sampled during active COVID-19. The chain links TRBV25-1 to TRBJ2-3; 9 bases are a match to TRBD1. This CDR3 is CASSATGGITDTQYF. The DNA for the CDR3 is TGTGCCAGCAGTGCGACAGGGGGGATAACAGATACGCAGTATTTT.